The entry below gives a single T cell receptor beta chain sequence along with its context. A second roughly 6 to 11 cycle PCR used barcoded and J-beta primers. A single record per CDR3 protein comes from TCRdb applying MiXCR to the 5' RACE reads. Here the sample spans 1,500,000 or so distinct CDR3 sequences, approximately 43% being singletons. Germline CDR1 and CDR2: MDHEN and SYDVKM. CDR3 length: 13 amino acids. Trimming took off 3 bases at V and 6 bases at J, with 11 bases between the two ends. This sample is part of a study of blood T cells in healthy people across ages. Sequenced input: blood. The receptor was isolated from a woman younger than 30 in good health. The genes are TRBV28 and TRBJ1-2, with a possible D match to TRBD1 (6 bases). Here the CDR3 reads CASSFNRDNGYTF. The CDR3 DNA is TGTGCCAGCAGTTTTAACAGGGATAATGGCTACACCTTC.